Sequencing of this T cell receptor beta chain was carried out in a study of shared clonotypes between healthy human individuals. Study-wide context: Per donor, three plates held CD4 naive cells, three held CD4 memory, two held CD8 naive and one held CD8 memory. Regarding the study as a whole: Roughly 5% of naive CD4 clonotypes were common to a few donors. Clonotype sharing among the donors was expected to vary with sequencing depth.

The table came from immunoSEQ multiplex PCR; TCRdb's copy has only in-frame clones and leaves some out. The sample carries more than 600,000 clones, about 90% recorded once. Selected positively for CCR7 and CD45RO-negative, naive CD8 cells excluded terminally differentiated effector memory CD45RA+ cells. Regarding this clone: What it binds is unknown.

The CDR3 runs 16 residues. The germline V gene has CDR1 SGHRS and CDR2 YFSETQ. Trimming took 0 bases from V and 4 from J, leaving 15 bases between them. The gene calls are TRBV5-1 and TRBJ2-3; D call uncertain. Sequencing input: naive CD8+ T cells sorted from blood. This TCR was sampled from a man aged 25 to 45 in good health. The CDR3 here is CASSLASSMDSDTQYF. CDR3 DNA sequence: TGCGCCAGCAGCTTGGCGTCCAGTATGGATTCAGATACGCAGTATTTT.